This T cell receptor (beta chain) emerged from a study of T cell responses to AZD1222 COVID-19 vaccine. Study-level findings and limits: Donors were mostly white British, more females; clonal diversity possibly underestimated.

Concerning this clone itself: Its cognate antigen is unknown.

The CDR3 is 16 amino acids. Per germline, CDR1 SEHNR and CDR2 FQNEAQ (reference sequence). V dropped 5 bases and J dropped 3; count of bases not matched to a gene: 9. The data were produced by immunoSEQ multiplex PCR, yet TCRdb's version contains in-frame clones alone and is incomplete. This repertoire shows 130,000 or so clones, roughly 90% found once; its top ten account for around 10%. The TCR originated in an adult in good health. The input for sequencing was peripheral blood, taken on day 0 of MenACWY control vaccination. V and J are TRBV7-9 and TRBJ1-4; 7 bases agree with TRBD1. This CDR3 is CASSPGGDSPNEKLFF. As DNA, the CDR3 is TGTGCCAGCAGCCCAGGGGGGGACAGTCCTAATGAAAAACTGTTTTTT.